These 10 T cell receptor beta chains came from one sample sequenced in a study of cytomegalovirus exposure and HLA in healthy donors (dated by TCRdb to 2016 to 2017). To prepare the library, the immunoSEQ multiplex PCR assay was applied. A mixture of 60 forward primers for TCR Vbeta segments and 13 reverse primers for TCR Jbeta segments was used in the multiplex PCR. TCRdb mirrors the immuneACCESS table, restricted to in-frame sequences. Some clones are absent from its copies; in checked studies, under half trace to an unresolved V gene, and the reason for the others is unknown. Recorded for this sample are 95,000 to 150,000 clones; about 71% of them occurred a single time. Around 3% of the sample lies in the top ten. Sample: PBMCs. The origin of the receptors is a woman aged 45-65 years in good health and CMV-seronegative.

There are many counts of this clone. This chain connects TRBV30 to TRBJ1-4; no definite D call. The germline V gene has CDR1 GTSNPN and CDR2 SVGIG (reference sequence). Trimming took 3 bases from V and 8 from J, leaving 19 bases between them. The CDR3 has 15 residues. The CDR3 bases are TGTGCCTGGAGGGCCCCGTTCAGAGGGTCCGAAAAACTGTTTTTT. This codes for CAWRAPFRGSEKLFF. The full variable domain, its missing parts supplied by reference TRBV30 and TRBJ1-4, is SQTIHQWPATLVQPVGSPLSLECTVEGTSNPNLYWYRQAAGRGLQLLFYSVGIGQISSEVPQNLSASRPQDRQFILSSKKLLLSDSGFYLCAWRAPFRGSEKLFFGSGTQLSVL.

CDR3 residues: CASRPDRGGGYTF. The CDR3 DNA is TGTGCCAGCAGACCCGACAGGGGAGGGGGCTACACCTTC. This chain uses TRBV7-3 with TRBJ1-2; TRBD1 agrees at 8 bases. V trimming: 6 bases; J trimming: 8 bases; junction bases outside the gene matches: 8. This CDR3 has 13 residues. CDR1 and CDR2 (germline): SGHTA, FQGTGA.

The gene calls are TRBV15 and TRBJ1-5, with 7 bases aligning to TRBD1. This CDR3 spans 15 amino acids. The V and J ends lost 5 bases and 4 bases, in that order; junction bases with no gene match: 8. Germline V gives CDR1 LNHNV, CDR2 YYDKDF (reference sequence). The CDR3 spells CATSGGGGGNQPQHF. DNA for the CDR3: TGTGCCACCAGCGGAGGGGGCGGCGGAAATCAGCCCCAGCATTTT.

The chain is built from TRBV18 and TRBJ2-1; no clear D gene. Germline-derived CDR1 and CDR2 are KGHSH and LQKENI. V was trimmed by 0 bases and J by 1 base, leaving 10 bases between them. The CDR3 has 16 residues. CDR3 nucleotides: TGTGCCAGCTCACCACCATGGCGGCCGTCCTACAATGAGCAGTTCTTC. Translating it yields CASSPPWRPSYNEQFF.

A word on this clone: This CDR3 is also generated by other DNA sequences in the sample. CDR3 loop: CASSPQGYEQYF. Here the CDR3 DNA reads TGTGCCAGCAGTCCCCAGGGTTACGAGCAGTACTTC. The chain employs TRBV6-5 and TRBJ2-7; TRBD1 is a possible D gene (5 bases). CDR1 is MNHEY, CDR2 SVGAGI, per germline. Trimming removed 5 bases at V and 4 bases at J, with 9 bases between. The CDR3 runs 12 residues.

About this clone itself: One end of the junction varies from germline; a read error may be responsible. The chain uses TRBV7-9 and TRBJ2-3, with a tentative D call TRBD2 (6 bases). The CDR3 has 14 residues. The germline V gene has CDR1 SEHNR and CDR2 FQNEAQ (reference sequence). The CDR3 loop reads CSSSLTGVADTQYF. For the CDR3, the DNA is TGTTCCAGCAGCTTAACGGGAGTGGCAGATACGCAGTATTTT.

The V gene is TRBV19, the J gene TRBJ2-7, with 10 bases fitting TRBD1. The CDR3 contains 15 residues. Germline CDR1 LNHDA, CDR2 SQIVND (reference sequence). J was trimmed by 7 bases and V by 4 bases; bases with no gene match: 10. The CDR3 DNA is TGTGCCAGTAGTAACGGGGGACAGGGGATCGGGGAGCAGTACTTC. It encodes CASSNGGQGIGEQYF.

In nucleotides, the CDR3 is TGTGCCAGCAGTCTGCCCGGGACAGGGGGCTTTAACTATGGCTACACCTTC. Translation gives CASSLPGTGGFNYGYTF. V usage is TRBV28 and J usage is TRBJ1-2; 12 bases line up with TRBD1. Trimming took 5 bases from V and 1 from J; bases not matched to a gene: 8. The CDR3 extends over 17 amino acids. CDR1 is MDHEN and CDR2 is SYDVKM in the germline V gene.

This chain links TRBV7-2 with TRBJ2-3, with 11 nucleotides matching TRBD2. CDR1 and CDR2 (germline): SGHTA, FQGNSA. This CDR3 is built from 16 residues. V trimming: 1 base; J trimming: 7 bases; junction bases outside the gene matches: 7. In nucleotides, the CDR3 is TGTGCCAGCAGCTTAGAACTAGCGGGGGAGGAATATACGCAGTATTTT. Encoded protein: CASSLELAGEEYTQYF.

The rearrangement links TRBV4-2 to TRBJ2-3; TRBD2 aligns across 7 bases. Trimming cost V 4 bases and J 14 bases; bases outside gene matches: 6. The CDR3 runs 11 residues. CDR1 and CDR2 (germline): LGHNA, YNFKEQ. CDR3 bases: TGTGCCAGCAGCCCGGGGCGGGAGTTGTATTTT. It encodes CASSPGRELYF.